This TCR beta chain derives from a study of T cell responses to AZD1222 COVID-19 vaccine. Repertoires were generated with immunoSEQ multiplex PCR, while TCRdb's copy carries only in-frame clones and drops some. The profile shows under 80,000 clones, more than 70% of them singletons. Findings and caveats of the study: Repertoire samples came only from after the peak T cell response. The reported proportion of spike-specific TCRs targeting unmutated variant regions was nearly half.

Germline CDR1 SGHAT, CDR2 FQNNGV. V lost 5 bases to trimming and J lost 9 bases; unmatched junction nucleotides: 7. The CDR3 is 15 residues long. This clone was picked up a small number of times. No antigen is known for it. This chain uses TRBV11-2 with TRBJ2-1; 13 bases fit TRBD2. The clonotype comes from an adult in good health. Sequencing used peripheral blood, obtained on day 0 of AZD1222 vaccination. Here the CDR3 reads CASSPRLAGGSEQFF. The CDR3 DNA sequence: TGTGCCAGCAGCCCCCGACTAGCGGGGGGCAGTGAGCAGTTCTTC.